This T cell receptor beta chain was observed in a study of T cells in localized non-small cell lung cancer. Regarding the study as a whole: Longer overall survival was seen with higher T cell density measured in blood.

CDR1 and CDR2 (germline): MNHGY, SAAAGT. V shed 10 bases, J shed 4 bases, and the junction held 10 bases outside the gene matches. The CDR3 has 14 residues. Clones were read by immunoSEQ multiplex PCR, and TCRdb kept only the in-frame ones, dropping some. The sample carries 950 or so clones, about 23% recorded once. The table lists this clone with a few counts. Its specificity is not known. V usage is TRBV6-8 and J usage is TRBJ1-1; 9 nucleotides agree with TRBD1. This material consisted of normal lung tissue next to the tumor, taken before any cancer treatment. The TCR comes from a female donor of 60 years or more with stage I lung adenocarcinoma. In DNA form, the CDR3 reads TGTGCCACCTACCCGGGACAGGGTGTCACTGAAGCTTTCTTT. It encodes CATYPGQGVTEAFF.